These T cell receptor beta chains were read from a single sample in a study of beta chain features in type 1 diabetes. TCRdb's copy holds only in-frame clones and misses some; the assay was immunoSEQ multiplex PCR. The sample consists of over 500,000 clones, roughly a sixth of them appearing once. The specimen was naive CD4+ T cells from blood. These receptors all stem from a man aged 18 to 35 in good health. Both conserved end residues are part of each CDR3. D genes are given only for firm matches. The listing skips clone size in some rows; elsewhere it reads once, few, many or a size class.

>-|-|TRBJ1-1|TRBV11-1
CASSSRGRMNTEAFF
TGTGCCAGCAGCTCACGGGGGAGGATGAACACTGAAGCTTTCTTT
>few|-|TRBJ2-7|TRBV29-1
CSVDGQGTYEQYF
TGCAGCGTTGACGGCCAGGGGACCTACGAGCAGTACTTC
>-|-|TRBJ2-3|TRBV9
CASSVAPGVGDTQYF
TGTGCCAGCAGCGTAGCGCCGGGGGTTGGCGATACGCAGTATTTT
>few|-|TRBJ2-7|TRBV28
CASTSGGRGLDEQYF
TGTGCCAGCACCTCGGGGGGCCGGGGGCTCGACGAGCAGTACTTC
>few|-|TRBJ2-4|TRBV2
CASRQQGAKNIQYF
TGTGCCAGCAGACAACAGGGAGCCAAAAACATTCAGTACTTC
>few|-|TRBJ2-6|TRBV9
CASSAREAGANVLTF
TGTGCCAGCAGCGCCAGGGAGGCGGGGGCCAACGTCCTGACTTTC
>-|-|TRBJ1-6|TRBV14
CASSVPGTPNSPLHF
TGTGCCAGCAGCGTTCCCGGGACACCGAATTCACCCCTCCACTTT
>-|-|TRBJ1-4|TRBV6-6
CASRLGSSTNEKLFF
TGTGCCAGCAGATTAGGGTCCTCTACTAATGAAAAACTGTTTTTT
>-|-|TRBJ2-2|TRBV29-1
CNVGARPNTGELFF
TGCAACGTTGGGGCTCGGCCGAACACCGGGGAGCTGTTTTTT
>-|-|TRBJ2-7|TRBV2
CASSPPGRSSYEQYF
TGTGCCAGCAGCCCCCCGGGACGGAGCTCCTACGAGCAGTACTTC
>-|TRBD2|TRBJ2-5|TRBV28
CASSPAGLQETQYF
TGTGCCAGCAGCCCAGCGGGACTACAAGAGACCCAGTACTTC
>few|-|TRBJ2-7|TRBV6-5
CASRTGGSSYEQYF
TGTGCCAGCAGGACTGGGGGTAGCTCCTACGAGCAGTACTTC
>-|-|TRBJ1-6|TRBV18
CASSRATFNSPLHF
TGTGCCAGCTCACGAGCCACCTTTAATTCACCCCTCCACTTT
>-|TRBD1|TRBJ1-1|TRBV19
CASSIGPGGWVTEAFF
TGTGCCAGTAGTATAGGCCCAGGGGGATGGGTGACTGAAGCTTTCTTT
>many|-|TRBJ2-5|TRBV18
CASSPGLQETQYF
TGTGCCAGCTCACCGGGACTCCAAGAGACCCAGTACTTC
>few|TRBD1|TRBJ1-4|TRBV6-1
CASSVFSSGQLNEKLFF
TGTGCCAGCAGTGTTTTCTCCTCGGGACAGTTGAATGAAAAACTGTTTTTT
>-|-|TRBJ2-7|TRBV6-9
CASNPKEMPYEQYF
TGTGCCAGCAATCCGAAAGAGATGCCCTACGAGCAGTACTTC
>few|TRBD2|TRBJ2-3|TRBV4-2
CASSQGGLAGVTDTQYF
TGTGCCAGCAGCCAAGGGGGACTAGCGGGGGTTACAGATACGCAGTATTTT
>-|TRBD1|TRBJ2-5|TRBV5-1
CASSRDRVKETQYF
TGCGCCAGCAGTCGTGACAGGGTTAAGGAGACCCAGTACTTC
>few|TRBD2|TRBJ2-7|TRBV29-1
CSVRTSGSFYEQYF
TGCAGCGTTCGGACTAGCGGGAGTTTCTACGAGCAGTACTTC
>few|-|TRBJ1-5|TRBV28
CASSSPNDVPQHF
TGTGCCAGCAGTTCCCCGAATGATGTGCCCCAGCATTTT
>-|-|TRBJ2-6|TRBV5-6
CASSLLGQSGANVLTF
TGTGCCAGCAGCTTGTTAGGACAATCTGGGGCCAACGTCCTGACTTTC
>few|-|TRBJ2-7|TRBV5-1
CASSGDIFPYEQYF
TGCGCCAGCAGCGGAGACATTTTCCCCTACGAGCAGTACTTC
>-|-|TRBJ1-5|TRBV19
CASSMQQSNQPQHF
TGTGCCAGTAGTATGCAACAGAGCAATCAGCCCCAGCATTTT
>few|TRBD1|TRBJ1-6|TRBV5-1
CASSLSQGAPSPLHF
TGCGCCAGCAGCTTGTCACAGGGGGCCCCTTCACCCCTCCACTTT
>-|-|TRBJ2-2|TRBV7-9
CASSLSLKSTGELFF
TGTGCCAGCAGCTTAAGTCTAAAAAGCACCGGGGAGCTGTTTTTT
>-|-|TRBJ1-2|TRBV9
CASSVDGTTYGYTF
TGTGCCAGCAGCGTAGACGGGACAACCTATGGCTACACCTTC
>few|-|TRBJ1-1|TRBV30
CAWSVRVTNTEAFF
TGTGCCTGGAGTGTGCGGGTGACGAACACTGAAGCTTTCTTT
>few|TRBD1|TRBJ2-3|TRBV5-4
CASSPKRTGTIRADTQYF
TGTGCCAGCAGCCCCAAACGGACAGGGACGATAAGGGCAGATACGCAGTATTTT
>few|-|TRBJ1-2|TRBV28
CASSYRSYGYTF
TGTGCCAGCAGTTACAGGAGCTATGGCTACACCTTC
>few|-|TRBJ1-3|TRBV7-9
CASSPRRGAAGNTIYF
TGTGCCAGCAGCCCGCGTCGGGGGGCAGCTGGAAACACCATATATTTT
>-|-|TRBJ1-5|TRBV15
CATSSFALGGNQPQHF
TGTGCCACCAGCAGCTTCGCCTTGGGTGGCAATCAGCCCCAGCATTTT
>-|-|TRBJ2-1|TRBV7-2
CASSLETIRNEQFF
TGTGCCAGCAGCTTAGAGACTATTCGCAATGAGCAGTTCTTC
>-|-|TRBJ2-1|TRBV7-7
CASSLEGLNEQFF
TGTGCCAGCAGCTTAGAAGGTCTAAATGAGCAGTTCTTC
>few|TRBD2|TRBJ2-7|TRBV28
CASSSPGLAREQYF
TGTGCCAGCAGTTCCCCGGGACTAGCTCGCGAGCAGTACTTC
>few|TRBD1|TRBJ1-5|TRBV28
CASSAGGRDQPQHF
TGTGCCAGCAGTGCAGGGGGCCGCGATCAGCCCCAGCATTTT
>-|TRBD1|TRBJ2-6|TRBV6-1
CAIQGQVAGANVLTF
TGTGCCATACAGGGACAGGTGGCTGGGGCCAACGTCCTGACTTTC
>few|-|TRBJ2-7|TRBV13
CASSLGFAGPHEQYF
TGTGCCAGCAGCTTAGGCTTTGCAGGACCGCATGAGCAGTACTTC
>few|-|TRBJ2-7|TRBV5-1
CASSSVSSSYEQYF
TGCGCCAGCAGCTCCGTCAGTAGCTCCTACGAGCAGTACTTC
>few|TRBD1|TRBJ2-7|TRBV2
CASNGQGTHEQYF
TGTGCCAGCAATGGACAGGGAACCCACGAGCAGTACTTC
>-|TRBD1|TRBJ2-1|TRBV5-6
CASISPGTGGNEQFF
TGTGCCAGCATCTCCCCTGGGACAGGGGGCAATGAGCAGTTCTTC
>few|-|TRBJ2-1|TRBV9
CASSVATGPRSNEQFF
TGTGCCAGCAGCGTAGCGACAGGACCTCGCAGCAATGAGCAGTTCTTC
>few|TRBD1|TRBJ2-5|TRBV6-5
CASSALGQGAETQYF
TGTGCCAGCAGTGCCCTGGGACAGGGGGCTGAGACCCAGTACTTC
>few|TRBD2|TRBJ2-1|TRBV5-1
CASSSGLARNEQFF
TGCGCCAGCAGCTCGGGACTAGCGCGCAATGAGCAGTTCTTC
>few|-|TRBJ2-7|TRBV1
CTSSQMAGATYEQYF
TGCACCAGCAGCCAAATGGCGGGGGCTACCTACGAGCAGTACTTC